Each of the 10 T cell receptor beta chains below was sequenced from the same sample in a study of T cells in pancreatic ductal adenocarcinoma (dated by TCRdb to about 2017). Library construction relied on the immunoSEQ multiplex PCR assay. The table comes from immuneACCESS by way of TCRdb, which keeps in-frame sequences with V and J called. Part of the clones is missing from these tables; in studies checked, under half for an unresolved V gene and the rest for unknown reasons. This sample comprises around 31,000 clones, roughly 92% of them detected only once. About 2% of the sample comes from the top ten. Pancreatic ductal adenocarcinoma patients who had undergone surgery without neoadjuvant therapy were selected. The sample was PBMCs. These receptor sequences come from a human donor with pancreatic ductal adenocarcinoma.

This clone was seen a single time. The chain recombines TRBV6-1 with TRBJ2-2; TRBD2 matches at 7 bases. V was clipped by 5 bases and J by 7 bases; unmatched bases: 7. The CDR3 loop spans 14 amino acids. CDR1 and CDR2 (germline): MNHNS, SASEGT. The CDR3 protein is CASSFGTKVGELFF. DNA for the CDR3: TGTGCCAGCAGTTTCGGGACTAAGGTCGGGGAGCTGTTTTTT.

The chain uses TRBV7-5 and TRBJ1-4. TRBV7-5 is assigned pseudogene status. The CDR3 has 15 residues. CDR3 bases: TGTGCCAGAAGCCGTTGCGGCAGGGACGGCGAAAAACTGTTTTTT. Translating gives CARSRCGRDGEKLFF.

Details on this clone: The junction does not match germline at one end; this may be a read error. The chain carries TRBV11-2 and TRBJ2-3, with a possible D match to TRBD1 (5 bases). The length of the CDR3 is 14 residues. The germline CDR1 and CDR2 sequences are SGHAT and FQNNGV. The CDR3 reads CASSQGHVTDTQYF. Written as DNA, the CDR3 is TGCGCCAGCAGCCAAGGACATGTCACAGATACGCAGTATTTT.

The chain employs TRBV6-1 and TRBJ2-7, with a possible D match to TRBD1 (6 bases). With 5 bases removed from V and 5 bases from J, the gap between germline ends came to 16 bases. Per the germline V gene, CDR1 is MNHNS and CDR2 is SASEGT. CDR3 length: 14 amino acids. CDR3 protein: CASSQLQGSHEQYF. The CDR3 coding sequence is TGTGCCAGCAGTCAACTACAGGGTTCCCACGAGCAGTACTTC.

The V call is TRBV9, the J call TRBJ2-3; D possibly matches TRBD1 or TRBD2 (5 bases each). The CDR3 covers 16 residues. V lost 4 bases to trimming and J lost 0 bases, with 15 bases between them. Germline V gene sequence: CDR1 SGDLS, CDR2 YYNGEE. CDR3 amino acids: CASSPWGTSSTDTQYF. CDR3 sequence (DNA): TGTGCCAGCAGCCCTTGGGGGACCTCTAGCACAGATACGCAGTATTTT. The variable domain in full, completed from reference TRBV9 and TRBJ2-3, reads DSGVTQTPKHLITATGQRVTLRCSPRSGDLSVYWYQQSLDQGLQFLIQYYNGEERAKGNILERFSAQQFPDLHSELNLSSLELGDSALYFCASSPWGTSSTDTQYFGPGTRLTVL.

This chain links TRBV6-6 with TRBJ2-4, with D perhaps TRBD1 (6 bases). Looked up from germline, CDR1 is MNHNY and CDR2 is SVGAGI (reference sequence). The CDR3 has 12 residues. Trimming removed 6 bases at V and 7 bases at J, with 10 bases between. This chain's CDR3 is CASSSDSNIQYF. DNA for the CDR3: TGTGCCAGCAGCTCGGACAGCAACATTCAGTACTTC.

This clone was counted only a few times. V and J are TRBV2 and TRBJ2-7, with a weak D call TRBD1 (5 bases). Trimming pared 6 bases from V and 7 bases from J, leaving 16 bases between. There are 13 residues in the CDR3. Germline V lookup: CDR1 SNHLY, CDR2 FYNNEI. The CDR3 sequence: CASSAQGMWEQYF. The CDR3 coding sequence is TGTGCCAGCAGCGCCCAGGGAATGTGGGAGCAGTACTTC.

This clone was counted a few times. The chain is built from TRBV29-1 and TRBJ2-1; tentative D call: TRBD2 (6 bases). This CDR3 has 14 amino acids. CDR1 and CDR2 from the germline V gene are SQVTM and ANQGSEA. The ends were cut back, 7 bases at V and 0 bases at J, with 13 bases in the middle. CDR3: CSADSGPSYNEQFF. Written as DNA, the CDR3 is TGCAGCGCTGATAGCGGACCCTCCTACAATGAGCAGTTCTTC.

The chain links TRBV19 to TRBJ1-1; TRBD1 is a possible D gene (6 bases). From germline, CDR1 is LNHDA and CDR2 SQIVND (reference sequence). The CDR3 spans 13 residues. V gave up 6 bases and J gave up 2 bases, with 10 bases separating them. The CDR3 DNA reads TGTGCCAGTAGCGCGGACAGAAACACTGAAGCTTTCTTT. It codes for CASSADRNTEAFF.

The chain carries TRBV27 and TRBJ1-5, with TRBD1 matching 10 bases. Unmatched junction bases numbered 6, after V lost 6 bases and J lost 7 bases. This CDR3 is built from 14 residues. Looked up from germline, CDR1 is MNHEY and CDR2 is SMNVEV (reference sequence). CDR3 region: CASSRDRGLQPQHF. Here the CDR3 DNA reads TGTGCCAGCAGCCGGGACAGGGGTTTACAGCCCCAGCATTTT.